This T cell receptor (beta chain) was observed in a study of beta chain features in type 1 diabetes. The wider study: Age, gender and cell yields were similar between patients and healthy donors.

With regard to this clone: Its antigen is unknown. It is likely a read error: a sequence one base away is far more abundant.

The length of the CDR3 is 14 residues. Germline CDR1 is MGHDK and CDR2 is SYGVNS. Sequenced material consisted of expressed TCRB transcripts (all of the isolated RNA was reverse transcribed). Clones were read by immunoSEQ multiplex PCR, and TCRdb kept only the in-frame ones, dropping some. Of roughly 350,000 clones listed, over 9% were seen once; the top ten hold about 0.64%. Study-level points and caveats: The study found moderately but significantly shorter TCRB CDR3s in all four CD4+ subsets of Type 1 diabetes patients.

Specimen: central memory CD4+ T cells from blood. The receptor was isolated from a man younger than 40 with type 1 diabetes. The V gene is TRBV25-1, the J gene TRBJ2-5; weak D call: TRBD2 (5 bases). This CDR3 is CASSGLANQETHYF. CDR3 nucleotide sequence: TGTGCCAGCAGTGGGTTAGCGAACCAAGAGACCCACTACTTC.